Below, one T cell receptor (beta chain) is given with its context. Its antigen is unknown. Different DNA sequences within this sample yield the same CDR3. The assay was immunoSEQ multiplex PCR, and TCRdb's table has in-frame clones only and misses some. This sample has roughly 890,000 clones, with over 90% found just once. Germline V gene lookup returns CDR1 SGDLS and CDR2 YYNGEE. The CDR3 consists of 13 residues. Trimming took off 0 bases at V and 1 base at J, with 4 bases between the two ends. These data belong to a study of shared clonotypes between healthy human individuals. Notes on the study in general: Larger estimated richness was generally recorded for naive subsets relative to memory subsets.

Naive CD8 cells were CD45RO-negative, positively selected for CCR7, excluding terminally differentiated effector memory CD45RA+ cells. The material sequenced was naive CD8+ T cells sorted from blood. The chain links TRBV9 to TRBJ1-2; no clear D gene. This TCR came from a man younger than 40 in good health. In DNA form, the CDR3 reads TGTGCCAGCAGCGTAGGGGGTAACTATGGCTACACCTTC. Encoded protein: CASSVGGNYGYTF.